The 23 T cell receptor beta chains below all came from one sample that was sequenced in a study of blood T cell repertoires in COVID-19. Method: immunoSEQ multiplex PCR; TCRdb's copy keeps in-frame clones and lacks some. The data show about 140,000 clones, over 80% seen once. Sequenced: peripheral blood. These receptors were taken from an elderly woman with acute or convalescent COVID-19.

This clone has just one count. The CDR3 region has the DNA TGTGCCAGCAGTGAAATGGGACAGGGCCTTTTTCCCCTCCACTTT. Its protein is CASSEMGQGLFPLHF. The chain combines TRBV2 with TRBJ1-6, with TRBD1 matching over 9 bases. The CDR3 runs to 15 residues. Trimming removed 2 bases from V and 13 bases from J; junction bases left unmatched: 9. In germline, CDR1 is SNHLY, CDR2 FYNNEI.

V usage is TRBV30 and J usage is TRBJ1-4, with D tentatively TRBD1 (5 bases). CDR1 GTSNPN and CDR2 SVGIG come from the germline V gene (reference sequence). This CDR3 region has 14 residues. V lost 0 bases and J lost 7, with 12 bases in between. The CDR3 spells CAWSVARAGEKLFF. The CDR3 nucleotides are TGTGCCTGGAGTGTAGCCAGGGCTGGTGAAAAACTGTTTTTT.

This chain joins TRBV7-2 and TRBJ1-6; D is uncertain. The CDR3 is made up of 13 amino acids. The V and J ends lost 2 bases and 8 bases respectively, with 7 bases between them. Germline CDR1 SGHTA, CDR2 FQGNSA. CDR3 bases: TGTGCCAGCAGCTTACAGGTTGATTCACCCCTCCACTTT. Translation gives CASSLQVDSPLHF. The complete variable domain, with remaining parts taken from reference TRBV7-2 and TRBJ1-6, reads GAGVSQSPSNKVTEKGKDVELRCDPISGHTALYWYRQSLGQGLEFLIYFQGNSAPDKSGLPSDRFSAERTGGSVSTLTIQRTQQEDSAVYLCASSLQVDSPLHFGNGTRLTVT.

The chain carries TRBV9 and TRBJ2-6; D is perhaps TRBD1 (6 bases). Trimming shortened V by 5 bases and J by 2 bases, and 20 bases separated the two germline ends. There are 18 residues in the CDR3. Germline CDR1 SGDLS, CDR2 YYNGEE. CDR3 in amino acids: CASRIWGQGQAGANVLTF. The CDR3 DNA reads as TGTGCCAGCAGAATATGGGGGCAGGGACAAGCTGGGGCCAACGTCCTGACTTTC.

V usage is TRBV5-1 and J usage is TRBJ2-5; D is undetermined. Germline V lookup: CDR1 SGHRS, CDR2 YFSETQ. V lost 4 bases to trimming and J lost 5 bases, with 15 bases between them. This CDR3 is 14 amino acids long. CDR3 in amino acids: CASSLRRPEETQYF. CDR3 DNA: TGCGCCAGCAGCCTACGCCGCCCCGAGGAGACCCAGTACTTC.

V gene TRBV15 combines with J gene TRBJ2-5, with 7 nucleotides matching TRBD2. This CDR3 region has 15 residues. Germline V CDR1 and CDR2: LNHNV, YYDKDF (reference sequence). Trimming cost V 2 bases and J 1 base; bases outside gene matches: 4. DNA of the CDR3: TGTGCCACCAGCAGACTAGCGGTTCTCCAAGAGACCCAGTACTTC. Its translation: CATSRLAVLQETQYF.

The chain employs TRBV30 and TRBJ1-1; 8 bases agree with TRBD1. Germline V gives CDR1 GTSNPN, CDR2 SVGIG (reference sequence). Trimming took 4 bases from V and 1 from J; bases not matched to a gene: 5. The CDR3 has 14 residues. As DNA, the CDR3 is TGTGCCTGGACTCGGACAGGGCCGAACACTGAAGCTTTCTTT. This gives the protein CAWTRTGPNTEAFF.

V gene TRBV19 combines with J gene TRBJ1-2; tentative D call: TRBD1 (5 bases). CDR1 LNHDA and CDR2 SQIVND come from the germline V gene (reference sequence). This CDR3 is 13 amino acids long. The ends were cut back, 2 bases at V and 5 bases at J, with 9 bases in the middle. CDR3 nucleotide sequence: TGTGCCAGTAGTATAATAGGGGCATATGGCTACACCTTC. Amino acid sequence: CASSIIGAYGYTF.

The chain employs TRBV12-3 or TRBV12-4 and TRBJ1-1; D gene uncertain. Trimming removed 3 bases at V and 1 base at J, with 6 bases between. CDR3 length: 13 residues. Here the CDR3 reads CASSFEQNTEAFF. CDR3 in DNA: TGTGCCAGCAGTTTTGAACAGAACACTGAAGCTTTCTTT.

A single count supports this clone. CDR3: CASSMTVHYGYTF. The CDR3 nucleotides read TGTGCCAGTAGTATGACAGTACACTATGGCTACACCTTC. This rearrangement joins TRBV19 to TRBJ1-2, with D possibly being TRBD1 (5 bases). The V end was cut by 3 bases, the J end by 3 bases, with 8 bases between. Germline-derived CDR1 and CDR2 are LNHDA and SQIVND (reference sequence). The CDR3 contains 13 residues.

The chain couples TRBV3-1 (or the pseudogene TRBV3-2) to TRBJ2-7; tentatively, D is TRBD1 (6 bases). Germline assignment: CDR1 LGHDT and CDR2 YNNKEL (reference sequence). This CDR3 has 14 residues. The V end lost 3 bases, the J end lost 0 bases, and 9 bases lay between the germline ends. CDR3 in DNA: TGTGCCAGCAGCCACCGACAGGTCTCCTACGAGCAGTACTTC. It yields the protein CASSHRQVSYEQYF.

This clone was detected only once. This chain connects TRBV7-3 to TRBJ1-4, with TRBD1 identical over 9 bases. V lost 5 bases to trimming and J lost 8 bases; unmatched junction nucleotides: 12. Germline CDR1 reads SGHTA; CDR2 reads FQGTGA. The CDR3 loop spans 16 amino acids. The CDR3 sequence is CASSTYCGQGCEKLFF. Written as DNA, the CDR3 is TGTGCCAGCAGCACTTACTGCGGACAGGGGTGCGAAAAACTGTTTTTT.

The V call is TRBV2, the J call TRBJ2-7; possibly TRBD2 for D (6 bases). The CDR3 runs 12 residues. Trimming left V 6 bases short and J 7 bases short, with 13 bases between. CDR1 SNHLY and CDR2 FYNNEI come from the germline V gene. The CDR3 region is CASRAGGTEQYF. The CDR3 coding sequence is TGTGCCAGCAGGGCCGGGGGTACTGAGCAGTACTTC.

The chain links TRBV5-1 to TRBJ2-5; D is possibly TRBD1 (6 bases). Germline assignment: CDR1 SGHRS and CDR2 YFSETQ. V shed 0 bases and J shed 1 base, with 7 bases lying between them. This CDR3 is 14 amino acids long. The CDR3 sequence is CASSLATGQETQYF. The CDR3 DNA follows: TGCGCCAGCAGCTTGGCGACAGGCCAAGAGACCCAGTACTTC.

This clone was picked up one time. Relative to the germline gene, one junction end is altered; a read error may explain this. V gene TRBV7-2 combines with J gene TRBJ1-1, with a tentative D call TRBD1 (5 bases). From germline, CDR1 is SGHTA and CDR2 FQGNSA. This CDR3 has 14 residues. The DNA of the CDR3 is TGTGCCAGCAGCTTATATAACCCCCCCCCGATGGGGCTCTTT. It is translated as CASSLYNPPPMGLF.

Here the CDR3 reads CASSVEPGAGNTIYF. The CDR3 DNA is TGTGCCAGCAGCGTAGAGCCAGGGGCTGGAAACACCATATATTTT. This rearrangement joins TRBV9 to TRBJ1-3, with D possibly matching TRBD1 (6 bases). Trimming shortened V by 0 bases and J by 2 bases, and 9 bases separated the two germline ends. There are 15 residues in the CDR3. The germline V gene encodes CDR1 SGDLS and CDR2 YYNGEE.

This clone has just one count. CDR3 amino acids: CASSSGGSAFLYGYTF. Here the CDR3 DNA reads TGTGCCAGCAGTTCCGGGGGTTCAGCTTTCCTTTATGGCTACACCTTC. The chain employs TRBV6-5 and TRBJ1-2, with D possibly being TRBD1 (5 bases). CDR3 size: 16 residues. The ends were cut back, 4 bases at V and 5 bases at J, with 20 bases in the middle. Germline assignment: CDR1 MNHEY and CDR2 SVGAGI.

The rearrangement links TRBV27 to TRBJ2-5; 9 positions match TRBD1. The V segment lost 6 bases and the J segment 3 bases; nucleotides outside the gene matches: 2. Germline V gives CDR1 MNHEY, CDR2 SMNVEV (reference sequence). The CDR3 sequence is 13 residues long. CDR3 amino acids: CASRRTGEETQYF. CDR3 nucleotides: TGTGCCAGCAGACGGACAGGGGAAGAGACCCAGTACTTC.

There are a few counts of this clone. The chain carries TRBV19 and TRBJ1-5, with 11 positions matching TRBD1. This CDR3 has 17 residues. Losses at the gene ends were 7 bases for V and 9 bases for J; bases not matched to a gene: 17. Per germline, CDR1 LNHDA and CDR2 SQIVND (reference sequence). The CDR3 loop reads CASTSRTGGVDLRPQHF. The CDR3 DNA reads as TGTGCCAGTACATCGAGGACAGGGGGCGTGGATCTTCGGCCCCAGCATTTT.

This clone was found a few times. This chain connects TRBV30 to TRBJ2-1; TRBD2 agrees at 8 bases. V lost 3 bases, J lost 2 bases, and 9 bases stayed unmatched. Per the germline V gene, CDR1 is GTSNPN and CDR2 is SVGIG (reference sequence). The CDR3 sequence is 16 residues long. The CDR3 reads CAWSGIRLAPYNEQFF. CDR3 nucleotides: TGTGCCTGGAGCGGAATACGACTAGCGCCCTACAATGAGCAGTTCTTC.

The chain uses TRBV4-1 and TRBJ1-6, with 7 bases matching TRBD1. V lost 6 bases and J lost 9; bases outside the gene matches: 20. Germline V gene sequence: CDR1 MGHRA, CDR2 YSYEKL. The CDR3 is 18 amino acids. Written as DNA, the CDR3 is TGCGCCAGCAGGCCCTATGGGACAGTTGATGGTTTAAGTTCACCCCTCCACTTT. This sequence encodes CASRPYGTVDGLSSPLHF.

The chain uses TRBV7-2 and TRBJ2-7; 11 nucleotides agree with TRBD2. Trimming removed 4 bases from V and 4 bases from J; junction bases left unmatched: 6. Looked up from germline, CDR1 is SGHTA and CDR2 is FQGNSA. The CDR3 runs to 15 residues. The CDR3 here is CASSYTSGGHYEQYF. CDR3 nucleotide sequence: TGTGCCAGCAGCTATACTAGCGGGGGACATTACGAGCAGTACTTC.

The chain joins TRBV7-3 to TRBJ2-1; D ambiguous. This CDR3 contains 15 residues. The V gene lost 2 bases and the J gene lost 2 bases, with 10 bases spanning the gap. Germline-derived CDR1 and CDR2 are SGHTA and FQGTGA. CDR3 coding DNA: TGTGCCAGCAGCTTACTCGGGTCCGCCTACAATGAGCAGTTCTTC. Translated, it gives CASSLLGSAYNEQFF.